The source of this T cell receptor (beta chain) is a study of T cell responses to AZD1222 COVID-19 vaccine. Findings and caveats of the study: The donor group comprised mostly white British people and more females; the analysis possibly underestimated clonal diversity. Spike-specific TCR breadth and depth went up after people got two AZD1222 doses. Spike regions recognized by vaccine-associated CD4 TCRs spanned the protein, led by 160-218 and 743-854. Only after the peak T cell response were repertoires sampled.

V trimming: 6 bases; J trimming: 8 bases; junction bases outside the gene matches: 7. Germline CDR1 and CDR2: SNHLY and FYNNEI. The CDR3 sequence is 14 residues long. Concerning this clone itself: Its matching antigen is unknown.

Method: immunoSEQ multiplex PCR; TCRdb's copy keeps in-frame clones and lacks some. This table has tens of thousands of clones, roughly 87% appearing once. The sequence was collected from an adult in good health. Specimen: peripheral blood, collected on day 0 of MenACWY control vaccination. This rearrangement joins TRBV2 to TRBJ2-2, with 9 bases aligning to TRBD1. CDR3 in DNA: TGTGCCAGCAGAGACGGGACAGGGAGGGGGGAGCTGTTTTTT. This sequence encodes CASRDGTGRGELFF.